The next 15 T cell receptor beta chains were all read from a single sample in a study of shared clonotypes between healthy human individuals. Libraries were prepared by immunoSEQ multiplex PCR; TCRdb keeps only in-frame clonotypes and omits some of them. Of approximately 600,000 clones listed, 85% to 95% are singletons. CD8 cells regarded as naive lacked CD45RO, were positively chosen for CCR7, and omitted terminally differentiated effector memory CD45RA+ cells. Material: naive CD8+ T cells sorted from blood. The receptors were gathered from a woman in her thirties in good health.

V gene TRBV15 combines with J gene TRBJ1-5; D gene ambiguous. This CDR3 has 13 amino acids. CDR1 LNHNV and CDR2 YYDKDF come from the germline V gene (reference sequence). V lost 10 bases and J 2 bases, leaving 12 bases between the germline ends. CDR3 DNA: TGTGCCATCGACGACTCTGGCAATCAGCCCCAGCATTTT. Encoded protein: CAIDDSGNQPQHF.

A remark on this clone: This specimen includes other DNA sequences encoding the same CDR3. V and J are TRBV6-4 and TRBJ1-2; 9 bases agree with TRBD1. Germline V lookup: CDR1 MRHNA, CDR2 SNTAGT. This CDR3 spans 14 amino acids. Trimming cost V 2 bases and J 6 bases; bases outside gene matches: 4. CDR3 in DNA: TGTGCCAGCAGTGACCCGGGACAGGGAGATGGCTACACCTTC. This codes for CASSDPGQGDGYTF.

The chain couples TRBV7-2 to TRBJ1-5, with unresolved D. Germline-derived CDR1 and CDR2 are SGHTA and FQGNSA. Trimming cost V 2 bases and J 4 bases, with 15 bases left between them. There are 16 residues in the CDR3. The chain's CDR3 is CASSLHHTLVNQPQHF. The CDR3 bases are TGTGCCAGCAGCTTACACCATACCCTGGTAAATCAGCCCCAGCATTTT.

The chain recombines TRBV7-2 with TRBJ2-7; TRBD1 matches at 8 bases. J gave up 4 bases and V 1 base, and 9 bases lay outside the gene matches. The CDR3 covers 16 residues. In germline, CDR1 is SGHTA, CDR2 FQGNSA. CDR3 protein: CASSLGGPGGAYEQYF. The CDR3 coding sequence is TGTGCCAGCAGCTTAGGGGGCCCAGGGGGCGCGTACGAGCAGTACTTC.

The chain couples TRBV28 to TRBJ1-5, with a tentative D call TRBD1 (6 bases). Trimming took 8 bases from V and 4 from J, leaving 9 bases between them. Germline V CDR1 and CDR2: MDHEN, SYDVKM. There are 12 residues in the CDR3. The CDR3 loop reads CASVQGNQPQHF. For the CDR3, the DNA is TGTGCCAGCGTTCAGGGGAATCAGCCCCAGCATTTT.

The gene calls are TRBV19 and TRBJ1-5; TRBD1 aligns across 9 bases. The CDR3 extends over 14 amino acids. With 5 bases clipped from V and 4 bases from J, the junction kept 3 bases outside the gene matches. Looked up from germline, CDR1 is LNHDA and CDR2 is SQIVND (reference sequence). As DNA, the CDR3 is TGTGCCAGTAGTTACAGGGGGCGAAATCAGCCCCAGCATTTT. Amino acids: CASSYRGRNQPQHF.

The chain combines TRBV5-6 with TRBJ2-7; 13 bases align to TRBD2. The CDR3 has 14 residues. V dropped 4 bases and J dropped 4; count of bases not matched to a gene: 2. Germline loops: CDR1 SGHDT, CDR2 YYEEEE. The DNA for the CDR3 is TGTGCCAGCAGCCGGACTAGCGGGAGATACGAGCAGTACTTC. This translates into CASSRTSGRYEQYF.

J is TRBJ1-2 and V is TRBV5-6, with no clear D. The CDR3 spans 14 residues. The germline V gene encodes CDR1 SGHDT and CDR2 YYEEEE. The ends were cut back, 4 bases at V and 4 bases at J, with 14 bases in the middle. The CDR3 region is CASSGPPTTYGYTF. Written as DNA, the CDR3 is TGTGCCAGCAGCGGACCCCCAACGACCTATGGCTACACCTTC. The full variable domain, in which reference TRBV5-6 and TRBJ1-2 provide the parts outside the CDR3, is DAGVTQSPTHLIKTRGQQVTLRCSPKSGHDTVSWYQQALGQGPQFIFQYYEEEERQRGNFPDRFSGHQFPNYSSELNVNALLLGDSALYLCASSGPPTTYGYTFGSGTRLTVV.

Written as DNA, the CDR3 is TGTGCCAGCAGCTTAAGGCAGAGCTACGAGCAGTACTTC. It encodes CASSLRQSYEQYF. This chain links TRBV7-9 with TRBJ2-7; D is ambiguous. Trimming stripped 2 bases from V and 3 bases from J, with 8 bases between. CDR1 and CDR2 (germline): SEHNR, FQNEAQ (reference sequence). The CDR3 covers 13 residues.

This clone turned up a few times. Other DNA sequences in this specimen translate into the identical CDR3. DNA for the CDR3: TGTGCCAGCAGCCGCGAGGACCAAGAGACCCAGTACTTC. Its translation: CASSREDQETQYF. This sequence joins TRBV5-4 and TRBJ2-5; no clear D gene. V gave up 4 bases and J gave up 0 bases, with 7 bases separating them. CDR3 size: 13 residues. CDR1 SGHNT and CDR2 YYREEE come from the germline V gene (reference sequence).

This chain uses TRBV5-1 with TRBJ2-2; D assignment may be TRBD1 or TRBD2 (5 bases each). The CDR3 contains 14 residues. The germline CDR1 and CDR2 sequences are SGHRS and YFSETQ. Trimming took 1 base from V and 7 from J, leaving 11 bases between them. The CDR3 bases are TGCGCCAGCAGCTTGTGGGGGTCAGGCGGGGAGCTGTTTTTT. This sequence encodes CASSLWGSGGELFF.

The rearrangement uses TRBV28 and TRBJ1-2; possibly TRBD1 for D (5 bases). CDR1 is MDHEN and CDR2 is SYDVKM in the germline V gene. This CDR3 has 14 amino acids. The V gene lost 6 bases and the J gene lost 2 bases, with 13 bases spanning the gap. The CDR3 reads CASRLQATNYGYTF. The CDR3 coding sequence is TGTGCCAGCAGATTACAGGCTACGAACTATGGCTACACCTTC.

This chain joins TRBV10-2 and TRBJ2-7; perhaps D is TRBD1 or TRBD2 (5 bases each). Germline lookup yields CDR1 WSHSY and CDR2 SAAADI. The V end was cut by 3 bases, the J end by 12 bases, with 18 bases between. The CDR3 length is 13 residues. As DNA, the CDR3 is TGCGCCAGCAGTGATCGGGGCTCTCTGGGAAGGTACTTC. It translates to CASSDRGSLGRYF.

Of note for this clone: Relative to the germline gene, one junction end is altered; a read error may explain this. The rearrangement joins TRBV5-4 to TRBJ2-7, with TRBD1 identical over 7 bases. The CDR3 is 12 amino acids. Germline V CDR1 and CDR2: SGHNT, YYREEE (reference sequence). CDR3 DNA sequence: TGTGCCAGCAGCCGGGACAGCTACAAGCAGTACTTC. Protein sequence: CASSRDSYKQYF. The full variable domain, with the rest looked up from reference TRBV5-4 and TRBJ2-7, is ETGVTQSPTHLIKTRGQQVTLRCSSQSGHNTVSWYQQALGQGPQFIFQYYREEENGRGNFPPRFSGLQFPNYSSELNVNALELDDSALYLCASSRDSYKQYFGPGTRLTVT.

The chain has TRBV5-6 and TRBJ1-3, with D possibly matching TRBD1 (5 bases). Trimming took 4 bases from V and 2 from J, leaving 10 bases between them. The germline V gene encodes CDR1 SGHDT and CDR2 YYEEEE. This CDR3 has 14 residues. The CDR3 protein is CASSAQGTGNTIYF. CDR3 nucleotide sequence: TGTGCCAGCAGCGCTCAGGGAACTGGAAACACCATATATTTT.